This T cell receptor (beta chain) was obtained from a study of shared clonotypes between healthy human individuals. Study-wide points: Depth of sequencing was expected to influence donor clonotype sharing.

Genomic DNA of every subset was divided equally among multiple immunoSEQ plates. The assay was immunoSEQ multiplex PCR, and TCRdb's table has in-frame clones only and misses some. The sample holds more than 1 million clones, 70% to 80% seen once. Comments on this clone: Its target is not known.

What was sequenced was memory CD4+ T cells from PBMCs. Indicated subset: CD45RA-negative fraction. The TCR sequence derives from a man between 18 and 29 years old in good health. Some clones in this sample may be carry-over from other donors' samples.

The CDR3 protein is CASRPATGGTEAFF. The CDR3 DNA reads TGTGCCAGCAGACCCGCGACAGGGGGTACTGAAGCTTTCTTT. The chain uses TRBV28 and TRBJ1-1, with 9 nucleotides matching TRBD1. The CDR3 spans 14 residues. The germline CDR1 and CDR2 sequences are MDHEN and SYDVKM. V was pared by 6 bases and J by 5 bases, with 7 bases of the junction left unmatched.